These 30 T cell receptor beta chains were all obtained from the same sample, sequenced in a study of glioma-infiltrating T cells after dendritic cell vaccination (dated by TCRdb to about 2016). The time point label for this specimen denotes: after dendritic cell vaccination, including at tumor progression/relapse. The library was produced with the immunoSEQ multiplex PCR assay. Sourced from immuneACCESS, this table was stored by TCRdb with only in-frame sequences that have V and J called. A share of the clones is absent; for the studies checked, an unresolved V gene accounts for under half, and the remainder has no known explanation. Across this sample there are some 10,000 clones, with roughly 80% seen only once. Of the sample, about 38% falls within the top ten clones. This sample comprised blood, obtained after dendritic cell vaccination. The receptor set was obtained from a human donor with glioblastoma.

The chain uses TRBV5-8 and TRBJ1-3; weak D call: TRBD1 (5 bases). Germline V lookup: CDR1 SGHTS, CDR2 YDEGEE. This CDR3 has 15 residues. CDR3 bases: TGTGCAAGGGTCGACGCGGGGGTATCTGGAAACACCATATATTTT. It yields the protein CARVDAGVSGNTIYF. Supplemented by reference TRBV5-8 and TRBJ1-3, the full variable domain reads EAGVTQSPTHLIKTRGQQATLRCSPISGHTSVYWYQQALGLGLQFLLWYDEGEERNRGNFPPRFSGRQFPNYSSELNVNALELEDSALYLCARVDAGVSGNTIYFGEGSWLTVV.

This sequence joins TRBV7-3 and TRBJ2-3, with D perhaps matching TRBD1 (5 bases). Between the trimmed V and J ends, which lost 6 bases and 0 bases, there was a span of 13 bases. Germline V gene data show CDR1 as SGHTA and CDR2 as FQGTGA. This CDR3 has 15 amino acids. The CDR3 spells CASSLGDPSTDTQYF. DNA for the CDR3: TGTGCCAGCAGTCTAGGGGATCCTAGCACAGATACGCAGTATTTT.

V and J are TRBV30 and TRBJ1-5; D is perhaps TRBD1 (5 bases). The V and J ends lost 3 bases and 2 bases respectively, with 11 bases between them. Per the germline V gene, CDR1 is GTSNPN and CDR2 is SVGIG (reference sequence). The CDR3 covers 14 residues. The CDR3 DNA sequence: TGTGCCTGGAGGACGACAGTGGGCAATCAGCCCCAGCATTTT. Its translation is CAWRTTVGNQPQHF.

This clone has a handful of counts. V and J are TRBV19 and TRBJ1-1; tentatively, D is TRBD1 (6 bases). This CDR3 is built from 15 residues. Trimming stripped 1 base from V and 5 bases from J, with 14 bases between. Germline V gene lookup returns CDR1 LNHDA and CDR2 SQIVND (reference sequence). The CDR3: CASSIAPGAGTEAFF. CDR3 nucleotides: TGTGCCAGTAGTATAGCTCCAGGGGCCGGTACTGAAGCTTTCTTT.

In this sample, this clone turned up once. In DNA, the CDR3 is TGTGCCAGCAGTCCCGATGCGTGGGGGCTCTATGGCTACACCTTC. It translates to CASSPDAWGLYGYTF. The chain carries TRBV28 and TRBJ1-2; D may be TRBD1 (6 bases). Germline CDR1 reads MDHEN; CDR2 reads SYDVKM. Trimming cost V 5 bases and J 4 bases, with 17 bases left between them. The CDR3 covers 15 residues.

The chain recombines TRBV27 with TRBJ2-1, with D possibly TRBD2 on 5 matching bases. This CDR3 has 15 amino acids. V lost 1 base and J lost 2, with 9 bases in between. Germline loops: CDR1 MNHEY, CDR2 SMNVEV (reference sequence). DNA for the CDR3: TGTGCCAGCAGTTTATTCCAGACTACCTACAATGAGCAGTTCTTC. Its translation is CASSLFQTTYNEQFF.

The J gene is TRBJ2-7, the V gene TRBV6-1, with 11 bases identical to TRBD1. Trimming removed 2 bases from V and 3 bases from J; junction bases left unmatched: 6. Germline CDR1 reads MNHNS; CDR2 reads SASEGT. The CDR3 is made up of 16 amino acids. CDR3 coding DNA: TGTGCCAGCAGTGAAATCGGGACAGGGGGTAACTACGAGCAGTACTTC. Translation gives CASSEIGTGGNYEQYF.

This chain connects TRBV2 to TRBJ2-7; D perhaps matches TRBD2 (6 bases). CDR1 and CDR2 from the germline V gene are SNHLY and FYNNEI. This CDR3 has 14 amino acids. Trimming took off 10 bases at V and 4 bases at J, with 20 bases between the two ends. The CDR3 is CATNNRGKFYEQYF. The CDR3 bases are TGTGCCACCAATAATCGGGGGAAGTTTTACGAGCAGTACTTC.

This clone appeared a single time. This chain connects TRBV5-4 to TRBJ2-7; 7 positions agree with TRBD2. With 4 bases clipped from V and 5 bases from J, the junction kept 15 bases outside the gene matches. Germline V gene sequence: CDR1 SGHNT, CDR2 YYREEE (reference sequence). The CDR3 loop spans 16 amino acids. The CDR3 coding sequence is TGTGCCAGCAGCGATGAGGGGTGGGGAGGGGTCCACGAGCAGTACTTC. Protein product: CASSDEGWGGVHEQYF.

J is TRBJ2-5 and V is TRBV11-2, with TRBD2 identical over 13 bases. Germline V lookup: CDR1 SGHAT, CDR2 FQNNGV. This CDR3 spans 18 amino acids. V lost 3 bases, J lost 5 bases, and 12 bases stayed unmatched. The CDR3 nucleotides are TGTGCCAGCAGCTTGGATCGACTAGCGGGAGGCCGGGGGGAGACCCAGTACTTC. Residues: CASSLDRLAGGRGETQYF.

This chain joins TRBV9 and TRBJ2-7, with D possibly TRBD2 on 6 matching bases. V lost 0 bases to trimming and J lost 0 bases, with 10 bases between them. Germline values: CDR1 SGDLS, CDR2 YYNGEE. This CDR3 region has 15 residues. In DNA form, the CDR3 reads TGTGCCAGCAGCGTAGGCGGGGTAAGCTCCTACGAGCAGTACTTC. The encoded protein is CASSVGGVSSYEQYF.

This clone occurred once. The chain combines TRBV11-3 with TRBJ2-1; tentative D call: TRBD2 (5 bases). Trimming shortened V by 0 bases and J by 9 bases, and 18 bases separated the two germline ends. The CDR3 length is 16 residues. Germline V gives CDR1 SGHNT, CDR2 YENEEA. CDR3 region: CASSLDGVSAPSEQFF. CDR3 nucleotides: TGTGCCAGCAGCTTAGATGGGGTTAGCGCCCCGTCTGAGCAGTTCTTC.

V gene TRBV5-1 combines with J gene TRBJ2-7; D uncertain. The CDR3 is 12 residues long. V lost 3 bases, J lost 7 bases, and 11 bases lay in between. Germline CDR1 and CDR2: SGHRS and YFSETQ. CDR3: CASSSSPEEQYF. Written as DNA, the CDR3 is TGCGCCAGCAGCTCGTCCCCTGAGGAGCAGTACTTC.

The rearrangement uses TRBV2 and TRBJ1-5, with D unresolved. The CDR3 length is 16 residues. In germline, CDR1 is SNHLY, CDR2 FYNNEI. Trimming pared 6 bases from V and 5 bases from J, leaving 20 bases between. The CDR3 nucleotides are TGTGCCAGCAGCGGCGGGGTTTTGCGTTGGGATCAGCCCCAGCATTTT. Its translation: CASSGGVLRWDQPQHF.

As to this clone: This likely traces to a read error, being one base from a far larger clone. This same CDR3 is encoded by further DNA sequences in the sample. This rearrangement joins TRBV6-6 to TRBJ2-7, with D perhaps matching TRBD2 (6 bases). Germline V CDR1 and CDR2: MNHNY, SVGAGI (reference sequence). This CDR3 is built from 15 residues. Trimming removed 5 bases at V and 0 bases at J, with 14 bases between. CDR3 bases: TGTGCCAGCAGTGAGTACGCGGGACCCTCCTACGAGCAGTACTTC. Encoded protein: CASSEYAGPSYEQYF.

The chain employs TRBV2 and TRBJ2-7; 10 nucleotides agree with TRBD1. Per the germline V gene, CDR1 is SNHLY and CDR2 is FYNNEI. The CDR3 runs 17 residues. V lost 2 bases to trimming and J lost 0 bases; unmatched junction nucleotides: 7. Written as DNA, the CDR3 is TGTGCCAGCAGTGAATGGGGGACAGGGGCTAGCTCCTACGAGCAGTACTTC. Translation gives CASSEWGTGASSYEQYF.

For the CDR3, the DNA is TGTGCCAGCAGCTTATGGCAGGGCGGCATGAACACTGAAGCTTTCTTT. Its translation: CASSLWQGGMNTEAFF. The chain has TRBV5-4 and TRBJ1-1; tentatively, D is TRBD1 (5 bases). Germline CDR1 reads SGHNT; CDR2 reads YYREEE (reference sequence). The CDR3 sequence is 16 residues long. Deletions cut 2 bases from V and 0 bases from J, with 14 bases between.

J is TRBJ1-2 and V is TRBV14; 9 bases match TRBD1. This CDR3 region has 15 residues. Trimming removed 4 bases from V and 6 bases from J; junction bases left unmatched: 9. Germline V lookup: CDR1 SGHDN, CDR2 FVKESK. DNA for the CDR3: TGTGCCAGCAGCCGAGACAGGGGGGTAACTAATGGCTACACCTTC. The encoded protein is CASSRDRGVTNGYTF.

This clone was seen a handful of times. This chain joins TRBV27 and TRBJ2-1, with TRBD2 matching 10 bases. Germline lookup yields CDR1 MNHEY and CDR2 SMNVEV (reference sequence). This CDR3 comprises 15 residues. V lost 5 bases to trimming and J lost 2 bases; unmatched junction nucleotides: 3. This CDR3 is CASSAAGGPYNEQFF. CDR3 in DNA: TGTGCCAGCAGTGCAGCGGGAGGGCCCTACAATGAGCAGTTCTTC.

The chain couples TRBV5-5 to TRBJ2-1; 10 bases align to TRBD2. In germline, CDR1 is SGHKS, CDR2 YYEKEE (reference sequence). The CDR3 is 15 residues long. V lost 5 bases and J lost 7; bases outside the gene matches: 9. Here the CDR3 DNA reads TGTGCCAGCAGTTTCCTAGCGGGAGTGGGGAATGAGCAGTTCTTC. Translation: CASSFLAGVGNEQFF. Together with reference TRBV5-5 and TRBJ2-1, the CDR3 gives the full variable domain: DAGVTQSPTHLIKTRGQQVTLRCSPISGHKSVSWYQQVLGQGPQFIFQYYEKEERGRGNFPDRFSARQFPNYSSELNVNALLLGDSALYLCASSFLAGVGNEQFFGPGTRLTVL.

The rearrangement uses TRBV29-1 and TRBJ2-5; 14 nucleotides line up with TRBD2. The V gene end was trimmed by 7 bases and the J gene end by 5 bases; junction bases not matched to a gene: 9. The CDR3 extends over 15 amino acids. Germline-derived CDR1 and CDR2 are SQVTM and ANQGSEA. The CDR3 sequence: CSGSGLAGVWETQYF. DNA of the CDR3: TGCAGCGGATCGGGACTAGCGGGAGTTTGGGAGACCCAGTACTTC.

This clone has only one observation. The J gene is TRBJ2-7, the V gene TRBV9; 7 bases align to TRBD1. CDR1 is SGDLS and CDR2 is YYNGEE in the germline V gene. The CDR3 covers 14 residues. Germline trimming cut 3 bases from V and 4 bases from J; bases unmatched to any gene: 7. The chain's CDR3 is CASSATGKEYEQYF. CDR3 coding DNA: TGTGCCAGCAGCGCGACAGGGAAGGAATACGAGCAGTACTTC.

This chain joins TRBV7-9 and TRBJ1-6, with 8 bases aligning to TRBD1. The V and J ends lost 5 bases and 9 bases, in that order; junction bases with no gene match: 9. Germline values: CDR1 SEHNR, CDR2 FQNEAQ (reference sequence). This CDR3 comprises 15 residues. The CDR3 reads CASSTDRAGGSPLHF. CDR3 coding DNA: TGTGCCAGCAGCACGGACAGGGCTGGGGGTTCACCCCTCCACTTT.

This chain links TRBV4-3 with TRBJ2-3; TRBD2 aligns across 9 bases. Germline values: CDR1 LGHNA, CDR2 YSLEER. After removal of 0 bases from V and 4 bases from J, the junction contained 5 bases not matched to a gene. The CDR3 has 16 amino acids. In nucleotides, the CDR3 is TGCGCCAGCAGCCAAGATCTGGCGGGAGGGGCAGATACGCAGTATTTT. Translated, it gives CASSQDLAGGADTQYF.

Here the CDR3 DNA reads TGTGCCAGCAGCGGACAGGGGGCGTATTATGGCTACACCTTC. Translation gives CASSGQGAYYGYTF. The gene calls are TRBV9 and TRBJ1-2, with 10 bases fitting TRBD1. The CDR3 totals 14 residues. CDR1 and CDR2 from the germline V gene are SGDLS and YYNGEE. With 3 bases clipped from V and 5 bases from J, the junction kept 4 bases outside the gene matches. Combining the CDR3 with reference TRBV9 and TRBJ1-2 gives the whole variable domain DSGVTQTPKHLITATGQRVTLRCSPRSGDLSVYWYQQSLDQGLQFLIQYYNGEERAKGNILERFSAQQFPDLHSELNLSSLELGDSALYFCASSGQGAYYGYTFGSGTRLTVV.

The chain carries TRBV20-1 and TRBJ2-2, with D perhaps TRBD1 (5 bases). The V end lost 6 bases, the J end lost 7 bases, and 9 bases lay between the germline ends. Per germline, CDR1 DFQATT and CDR2 SNEGSKA (reference sequence). CDR3 length: 11 residues. In nucleotides, the CDR3 is TGCAGTGCGTTGGGGCACGGGGAGCTGTTTTTT. It specifies CSALGHGELFF.

This clone has just a few counts. The chain combines TRBV5-5 with TRBJ2-1; 7 bases map to TRBD2. Germline-derived CDR1 and CDR2 are SGHKS and YYEKEE (reference sequence). The length of the CDR3 is 16 residues. After removal of 1 base from V and 5 bases from J, the junction contained 9 bases not matched to a gene. Here the CDR3 reads CASSLIIGLGDNEQFF. CDR3 DNA: TGTGCCAGCAGCTTGATTATTGGACTAGGAGACAATGAGCAGTTCTTC. The full variable domain, in which reference TRBV5-5 and TRBJ2-1 provide the parts outside the CDR3, is DAGVTQSPTHLIKTRGQQVTLRCSPISGHKSVSWYQQVLGQGPQFIFQYYEKEERGRGNFPDRFSARQFPNYSSELNVNALLLGDSALYLCASSLIIGLGDNEQFFGPGTRLTVL.

V and J are TRBV19 and TRBJ2-7; TRBD1 aligns across 7 bases. CDR3 length: 14 residues. The V segment lost 5 bases and the J segment 2 bases; nucleotides outside the gene matches: 6. The germline gives CDR1 LNHDA, CDR2 SQIVND (reference sequence). For the CDR3, the DNA is TGTGCCAGTAGTTCGACCGGGACAGCCTACGAGCAGTACTTC. Translated, it gives CASSSTGTAYEQYF.

J is TRBJ1-3 and V is TRBV4-2; TRBD1 agrees at 11 bases. Germline lookup yields CDR1 LGHNA and CDR2 YNFKEQ. The J segment lost 4 bases and the V segment lost 3 bases, leaving 5 bases of the junction unmatched. CDR3 size: 16 residues. Here the CDR3 DNA reads TGTGCCAGCAGCCATACGGGACAGGGGGGGGGAAACACCATATATTTT. It translates to CASSHTGQGGGNTIYF.

This clone was found once. This chain joins TRBV19 and TRBJ1-5, with a tentative D call TRBD1 (6 bases). The V gene's germline CDR1 is LNHDA and CDR2 SQIVND (reference sequence). V was pared by 3 bases and J by 6 bases, with 18 bases between. The CDR3 length is 16 residues. The CDR3 is CASSIDPRGAIQPQHF. The CDR3, as DNA: TGTGCCAGTAGTATCGACCCCCGGGGGGCGATTCAGCCCCAGCATTTT.